The clone carrying this T cell receptor (beta chain) was observed a few times. Antigen: not known. The record originates from a study of type 1 and type 2 diabetes patients. Study information: The cohort mixed type 1 diabetes, type 2 diabetes and nondiabetic donors. Study results and limitations: Some T1D-only expanded clones might appear in more T2D or control samples.

CDR1 and CDR2 from the germline V gene are ENHRY and SYGVKD. Losses at the gene ends were 6 bases for V and 7 bases for J; bases not matched to a gene: 13. This CDR3 has 15 residues. The PCR template was genomic DNA. The TCR beta CDR3 region was amplified using 30 forward and 13 reverse primers. MiXCR, applied by TCRdb to the multiplex PCR reads, yields one record per CDR3 protein. The sample carries about 270,000 distinct CDR3 sequences, roughly 48% recorded once. The V call is TRBV10-3, the J call TRBJ2-7; 9 nucleotides match TRBD1. Sequenced input: peripheral blood mononuclear cells (PBMCs). The source of this sequence is a man younger than 35 with type 2 diabetes. CDR3: CAIRNGTGNQREQYF. The CDR3, as DNA: TGTGCCATCAGAAATGGGACAGGGAATCAAAGGGAGCAGTACTTC.